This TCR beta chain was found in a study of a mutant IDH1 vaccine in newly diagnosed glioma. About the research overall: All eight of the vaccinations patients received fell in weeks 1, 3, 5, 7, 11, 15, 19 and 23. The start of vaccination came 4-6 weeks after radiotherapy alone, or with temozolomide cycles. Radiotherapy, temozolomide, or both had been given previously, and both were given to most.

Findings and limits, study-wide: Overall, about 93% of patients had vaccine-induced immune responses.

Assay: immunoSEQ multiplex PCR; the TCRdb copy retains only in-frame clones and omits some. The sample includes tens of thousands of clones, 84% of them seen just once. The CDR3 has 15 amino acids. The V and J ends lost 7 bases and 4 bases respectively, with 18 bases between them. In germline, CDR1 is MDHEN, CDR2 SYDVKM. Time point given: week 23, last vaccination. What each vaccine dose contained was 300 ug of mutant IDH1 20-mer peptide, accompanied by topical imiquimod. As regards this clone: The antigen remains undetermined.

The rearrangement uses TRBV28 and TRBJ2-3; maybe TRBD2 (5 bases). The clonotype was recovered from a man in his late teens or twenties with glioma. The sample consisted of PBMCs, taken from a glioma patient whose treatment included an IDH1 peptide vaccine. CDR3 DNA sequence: TGTGCCAGCAATCGTCCGGCACTAGGCGCAGATACGCAGTATTTT. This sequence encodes CASNRPALGADTQYF. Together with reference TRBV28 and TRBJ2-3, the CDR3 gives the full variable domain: DVKVTQSSRYLVKRTGEKVFLECVQDMDHENMFWYRQDPGLGLRLIYFSYDVKMKEKGDIPEGYSVSREKKERFSLILESASTNQTSMYLCASNRPALGADTQYFGPGTRLTVL.